This TCR beta chain was captured by sequencing in a study of blood T cell repertoires in COVID-19. The overall study: The study drew acute and convalescent COVID-19 samples from the United States, Italy and Spain.

The protocol was immunoSEQ multiplex PCR, while the TCRdb copy is restricted to in-frame clones and leaves out a portion. The sample includes over 400,000 clones, approximately 85% of them seen just once. V was pared by 4 bases and J by 11 bases, with 11 bases of the junction left unmatched. CDR1 SGHKS and CDR2 YYEKEE come from the germline V gene (reference sequence). This CDR3 comprises 13 residues. This TCR derives from a human donor in a cohort sampled during active COVID-19. The chain couples TRBV5-5 to TRBJ1-2, with TRBD1 matching over 7 bases. Sequencing was carried out using peripheral blood. CDR3 in amino acids: CASSPQTGWKYTF. In nucleotides, the CDR3 is TGTGCCAGCAGCCCCCAGACAGGGTGGAAGTACACCTTC.